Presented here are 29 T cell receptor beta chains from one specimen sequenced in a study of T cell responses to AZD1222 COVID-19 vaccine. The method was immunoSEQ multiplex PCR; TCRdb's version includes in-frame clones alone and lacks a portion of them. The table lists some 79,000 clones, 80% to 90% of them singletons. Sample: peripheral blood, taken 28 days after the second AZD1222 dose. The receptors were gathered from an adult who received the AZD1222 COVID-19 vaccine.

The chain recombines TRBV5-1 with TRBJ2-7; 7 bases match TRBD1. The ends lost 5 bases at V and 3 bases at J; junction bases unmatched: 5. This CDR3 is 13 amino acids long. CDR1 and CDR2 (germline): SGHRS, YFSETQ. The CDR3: CASSESGGYEQYF. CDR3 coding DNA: TGCGCCAGCAGTGAGTCAGGGGGCTACGAGCAGTACTTC.

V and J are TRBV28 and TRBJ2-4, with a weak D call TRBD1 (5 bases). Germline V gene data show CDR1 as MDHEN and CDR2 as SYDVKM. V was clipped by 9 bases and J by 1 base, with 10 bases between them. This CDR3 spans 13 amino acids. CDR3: CASKAGAKNIQYF. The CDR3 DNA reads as TGTGCCAGTAAAGCAGGGGCCAAAAACATTCAGTACTTC.

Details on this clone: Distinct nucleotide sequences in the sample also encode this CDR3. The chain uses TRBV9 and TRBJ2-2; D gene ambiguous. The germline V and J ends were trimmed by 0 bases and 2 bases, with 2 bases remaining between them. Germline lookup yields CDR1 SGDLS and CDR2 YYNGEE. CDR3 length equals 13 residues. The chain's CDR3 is CASSVGNTGELFF. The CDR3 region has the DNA TGTGCCAGCAGCGTAGGCAACACCGGGGAGCTGTTTTTT. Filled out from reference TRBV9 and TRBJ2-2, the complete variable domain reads DSGVTQTPKHLITATGQRVTLRCSPRSGDLSVYWYQQSLDQGLQFLIQYYNGEERAKGNILERFSAQQFPDLHSELNLSSLELGDSALYFCASSVGNTGELFFGEGSRLTVL.

The CDR3 DNA sequence: TGTGCCAGCAGTTCCCCGGGACAGCCCACAGATACGCAGTATTTT. Amino acids: CASSSPGQPTDTQYF. This rearrangement joins TRBV28 to TRBJ2-3, with 7 positions matching TRBD1. CDR1 MDHEN and CDR2 SYDVKM come from the germline V gene. This CDR3 is built from 15 residues. The J segment lost 2 bases and the V segment lost 4 bases, leaving 6 bases of the junction unmatched.

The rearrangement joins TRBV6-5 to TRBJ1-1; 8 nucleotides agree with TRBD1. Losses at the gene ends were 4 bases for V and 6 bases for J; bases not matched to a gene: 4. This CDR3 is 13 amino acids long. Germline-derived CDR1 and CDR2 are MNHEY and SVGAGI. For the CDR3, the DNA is TGTGCCAGCAGTTGGGGGACAGGACCTGAAGCTTTCTTT. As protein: CASSWGTGPEAFF.

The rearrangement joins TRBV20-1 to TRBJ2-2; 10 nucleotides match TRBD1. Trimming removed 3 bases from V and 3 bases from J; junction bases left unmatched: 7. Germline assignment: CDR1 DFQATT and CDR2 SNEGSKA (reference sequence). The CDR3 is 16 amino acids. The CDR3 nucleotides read TGCAGTGCTAGTCACGGGACAGGGGCGGACACCGGGGAGCTGTTTTTT. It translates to CSASHGTGADTGELFF.

This chain's CDR3 is CASTLGGASPQETQYF. The CDR3 coding sequence is TGCGCCAGCACCCTCGGGGGTGCGTCACCCCAAGAGACCCAGTACTTC. The chain links TRBV5-1 to TRBJ2-5, with D tentatively TRBD2 (6 bases). The CDR3 is made up of 16 amino acids. The germline CDR1 and CDR2 sequences are SGHRS and YFSETQ. The V gene lost 6 bases and the J gene lost 1 base, with 19 bases spanning the gap.

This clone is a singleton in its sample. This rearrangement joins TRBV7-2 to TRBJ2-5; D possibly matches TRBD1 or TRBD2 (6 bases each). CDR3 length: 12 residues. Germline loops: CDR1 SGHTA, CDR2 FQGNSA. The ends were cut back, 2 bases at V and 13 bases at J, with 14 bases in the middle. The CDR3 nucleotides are TGTGCCAGCAGCTTACAGGGAGGACAGAGGTACTTC. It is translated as CASSLQGGQRYF.

DNA for the CDR3: TGTGCCAGCAGTGAAGGGGGTAGCGGGAGTGGGGAGACCCAGTACTTC. Translating gives CASSEGGSGSGETQYF. The V and J genes are TRBV2 and TRBJ2-5, with 9 bases identical to TRBD2. After removal of 1 base from V and 5 bases from J, the junction contained 8 bases not matched to a gene. This CDR3 is 16 amino acids long. Germline assignment: CDR1 SNHLY and CDR2 FYNNEI.

CDR3 DNA sequence: TGTGCCAGCAGTACGGGGGGGAATCAGCCCCAGCATTTT. It yields the protein CASSTGGNQPQHF. The genes are TRBV28 and TRBJ1-5, with a tentative D call TRBD1 (5 bases). The CDR3 totals 13 residues. V lost 5 bases to trimming and J lost 4 bases, with 9 bases between them. Germline V gene lookup returns CDR1 MDHEN and CDR2 SYDVKM.

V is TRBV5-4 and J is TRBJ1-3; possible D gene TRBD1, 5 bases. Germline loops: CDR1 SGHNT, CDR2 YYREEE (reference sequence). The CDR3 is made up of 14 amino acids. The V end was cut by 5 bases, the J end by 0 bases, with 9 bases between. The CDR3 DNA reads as TGTGCCAGCAGACCAGGGAGCTCTGGAAACACCATATATTTT. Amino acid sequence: CASRPGSSGNTIYF.

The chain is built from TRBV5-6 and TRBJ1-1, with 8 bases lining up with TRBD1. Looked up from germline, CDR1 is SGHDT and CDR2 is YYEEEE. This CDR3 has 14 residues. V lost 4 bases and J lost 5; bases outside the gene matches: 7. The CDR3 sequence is CASSTDRGRTEAFF. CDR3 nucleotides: TGTGCCAGCAGCACCGACAGGGGACGGACTGAAGCTTTCTTT.

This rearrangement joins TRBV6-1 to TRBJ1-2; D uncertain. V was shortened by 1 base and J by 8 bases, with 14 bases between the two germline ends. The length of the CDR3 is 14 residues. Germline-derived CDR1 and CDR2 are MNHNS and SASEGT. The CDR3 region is CASSEDRGPGGYTF. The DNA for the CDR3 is TGTGCCAGCAGTGAAGACCGGGGTCCGGGGGGCTACACCTTC.

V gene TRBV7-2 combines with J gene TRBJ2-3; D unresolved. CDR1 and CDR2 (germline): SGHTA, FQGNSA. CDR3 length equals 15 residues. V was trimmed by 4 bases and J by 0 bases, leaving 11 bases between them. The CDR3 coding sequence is TGTGCCAGCAGCTCCTCCCTAGTGAGCACAGATACGCAGTATTTT. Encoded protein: CASSSSLVSTDTQYF.

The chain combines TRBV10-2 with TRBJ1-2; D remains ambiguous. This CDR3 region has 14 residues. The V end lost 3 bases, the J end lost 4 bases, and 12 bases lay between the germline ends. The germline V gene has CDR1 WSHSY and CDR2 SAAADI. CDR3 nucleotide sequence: TGCGCCAGCAGTGACCCATTCGCCGCCTATGGCTACACCTTC. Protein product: CASSDPFAAYGYTF.

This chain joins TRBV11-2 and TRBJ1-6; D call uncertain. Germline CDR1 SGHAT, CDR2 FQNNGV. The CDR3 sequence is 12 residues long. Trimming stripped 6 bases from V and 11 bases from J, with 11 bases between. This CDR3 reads CASSPPLTPLHF. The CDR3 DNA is TGTGCCAGCAGTCCCCCGCTAACACCCCTCCACTTT. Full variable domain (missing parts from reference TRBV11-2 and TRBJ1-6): EAGVAQSPRYKIIEKRQSVAFWCNPISGHATLYWYQQILGQGPKLLIQFQNNGVVDDSQLPKDRFSAERLKGVDSTLKIQPAKLEDSAVYLCASSPPLTPLHFGNGTRLTVT.

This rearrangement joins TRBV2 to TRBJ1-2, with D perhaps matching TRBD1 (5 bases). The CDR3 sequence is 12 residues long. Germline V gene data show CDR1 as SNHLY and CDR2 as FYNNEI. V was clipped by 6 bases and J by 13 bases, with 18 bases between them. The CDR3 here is CASRGGGSGRTF. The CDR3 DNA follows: TGTGCCAGCAGGGGGGGAGGGTCCGGCCGCACCTTC.

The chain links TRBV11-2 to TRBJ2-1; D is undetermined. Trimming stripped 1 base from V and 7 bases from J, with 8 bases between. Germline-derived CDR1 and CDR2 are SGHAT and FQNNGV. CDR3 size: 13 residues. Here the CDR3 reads CASSLVSRNEQFF. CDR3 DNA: TGTGCCAGCAGCTTAGTATCTAGAAATGAGCAGTTCTTC.

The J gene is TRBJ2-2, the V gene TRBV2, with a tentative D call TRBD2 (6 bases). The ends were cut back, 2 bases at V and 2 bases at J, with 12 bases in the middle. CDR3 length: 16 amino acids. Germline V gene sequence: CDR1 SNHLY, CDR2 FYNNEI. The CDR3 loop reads CASSEIGGTNTGELFF. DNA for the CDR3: TGTGCCAGCAGTGAAATCGGAGGGACCAACACCGGGGAGCTGTTTTTT. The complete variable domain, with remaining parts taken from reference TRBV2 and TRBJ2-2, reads EPEVTQTPSHQVTQMGQEVILRCVPISNHLYFYWYRQILGQKVEFLVSFYNNEISEKSEIFDDQFSVERPDGSNFTLKIRSTKLEDSAMYFCASSEIGGTNTGELFFGEGSRLTVL.

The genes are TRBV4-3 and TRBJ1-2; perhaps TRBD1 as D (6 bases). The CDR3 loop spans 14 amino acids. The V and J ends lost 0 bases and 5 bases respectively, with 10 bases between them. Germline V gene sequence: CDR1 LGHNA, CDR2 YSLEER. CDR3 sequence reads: CASSQERGRYGYTF. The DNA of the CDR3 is TGCGCCAGCAGCCAAGAGCGGGGGCGGTATGGCTACACCTTC.

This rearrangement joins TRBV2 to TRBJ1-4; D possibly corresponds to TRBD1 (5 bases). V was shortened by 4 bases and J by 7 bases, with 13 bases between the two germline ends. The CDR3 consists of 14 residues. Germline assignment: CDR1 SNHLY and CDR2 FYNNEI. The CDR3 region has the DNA TGTGCCAGCAGTGGGACGATTGGGGGTGAAAAACTGTTTTTT. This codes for CASSGTIGGEKLFF.

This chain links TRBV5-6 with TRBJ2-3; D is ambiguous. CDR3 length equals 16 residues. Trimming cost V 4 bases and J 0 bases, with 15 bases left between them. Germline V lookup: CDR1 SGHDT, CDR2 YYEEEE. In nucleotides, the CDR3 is TGTGCCAGCAGCCCGCAGGTTGGTTCTAGCACAGATACGCAGTATTTT. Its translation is CASSPQVGSSTDTQYF.

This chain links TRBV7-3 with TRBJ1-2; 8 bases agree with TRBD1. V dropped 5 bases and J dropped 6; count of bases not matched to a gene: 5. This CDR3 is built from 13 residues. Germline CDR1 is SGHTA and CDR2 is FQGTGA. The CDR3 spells CASSTMDRDGYTF. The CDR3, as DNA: TGTGCCAGCAGCACTATGGACAGGGATGGCTACACCTTC.

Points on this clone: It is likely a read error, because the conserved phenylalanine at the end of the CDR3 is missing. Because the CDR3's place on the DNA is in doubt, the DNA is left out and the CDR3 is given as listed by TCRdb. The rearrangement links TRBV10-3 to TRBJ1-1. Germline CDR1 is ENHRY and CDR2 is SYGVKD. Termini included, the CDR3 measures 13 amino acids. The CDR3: CAISDGGTPGVVL.

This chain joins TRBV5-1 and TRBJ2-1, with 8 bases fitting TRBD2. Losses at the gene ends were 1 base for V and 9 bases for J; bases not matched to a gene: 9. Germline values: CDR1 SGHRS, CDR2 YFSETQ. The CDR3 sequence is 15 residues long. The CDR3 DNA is TGCGCCAGCAGCTTGAGGGCTAGCGGGCCAGGTGAGCAGTTCTTC. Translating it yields CASSLRASGPGEQFF.

CDR3 sequence: CASSLGQGSYGYTF. Written as DNA, the CDR3 is TGCGCCAGCAGCTTGGGACAGGGGAGCTATGGCTACACCTTC. The chain recombines TRBV5-1 with TRBJ1-2; 8 nucleotides line up with TRBD1. Germline lookup yields CDR1 SGHRS and CDR2 YFSETQ. Trimming cost V 0 bases and J 4 bases; bases outside gene matches: 2. The CDR3 is 14 amino acids.

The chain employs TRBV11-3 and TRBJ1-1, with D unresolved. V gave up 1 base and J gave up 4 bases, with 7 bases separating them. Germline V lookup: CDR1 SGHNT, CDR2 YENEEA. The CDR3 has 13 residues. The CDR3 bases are TGTGCCAGCAGCTTAGTGAAGAGCACTGAAGCTTTCTTT. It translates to CASSLVKSTEAFF.

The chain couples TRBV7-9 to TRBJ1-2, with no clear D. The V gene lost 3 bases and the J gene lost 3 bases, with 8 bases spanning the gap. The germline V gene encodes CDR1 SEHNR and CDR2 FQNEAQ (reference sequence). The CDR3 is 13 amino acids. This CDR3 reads CASSFPQDYGYTF. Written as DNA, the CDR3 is TGTGCCAGCAGCTTCCCGCAAGACTATGGCTACACCTTC. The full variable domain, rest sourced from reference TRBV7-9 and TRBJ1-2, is DTGVSQNPRHKITKRGQNVTFRCDPISEHNRLYWYRQTLGQGPEFLTYFQNEAQLEKSRLLSDRFSAERPKGSFSTLEIQRTEQGDSAMYLCASSFPQDYGYTFGSGTRLTVV.

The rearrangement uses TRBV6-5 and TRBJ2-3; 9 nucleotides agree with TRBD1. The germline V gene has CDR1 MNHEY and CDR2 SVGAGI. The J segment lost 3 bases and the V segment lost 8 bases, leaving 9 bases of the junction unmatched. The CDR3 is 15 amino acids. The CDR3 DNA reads TGTGCCAGCGCCTCCGGGACAGGGAGGACAGATACGCAGTATTTT. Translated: CASASGTGRTDTQYF.